The 32 T cell receptor beta chains presented below share a single source sample, sequenced in a study of metastatic and nonmetastatic thyroid tumors. TCRdb re-called the PCR reads through MiXCR. The table shows about 21,000 clones, with around 13% occurring only once. All patients were treatment-naive before thyroid surgery. The material sequenced was blood. Every receptor here comes from a female donor with papillary thyroid cancer or a benign thyroid nodule (not recorded which). Some clones in this sample may be carry-over from other donors' samples.

At least ten counts were recorded for this clone. The rearrangement joins TRBV9 to TRBJ2-3; perhaps TRBD2 as D (5 bases). The CDR3 has 13 amino acids. From germline, CDR1 is SGDLS and CDR2 YYNGEE. Trimming took off 0 bases at V and 5 bases at J, with 7 bases between the two ends. The CDR3 DNA reads as TGTGCCAGCAGCGTAGCTCGGGAAGATACGCAGTATTTT. It specifies CASSVAREDTQYF.

This clone has at least ten counts. The CDR3 is CASSQGTGVEQFF. The CDR3 DNA follows: TGCGCCAGCAGCCAAGGGACAGGGGTAGAGCAGTTCTTC. The chain combines TRBV4-1 with TRBJ2-1; the match to TRBD1 covers 9 bases. The CDR3 extends over 13 amino acids. Trimming took 1 base from V and 10 from J; bases not matched to a gene: 2. Germline CDR1 reads MGHRA; CDR2 reads YSYEKL.

This clone is categorized as medium-sized. J is TRBJ1-5 and V is TRBV6-1; possibly TRBD1 for D (5 bases). Trimming removed 1 base at V and 4 bases at J, with 8 bases between. There are 14 residues in the CDR3. Germline V gene data show CDR1 as MNHNS and CDR2 as SASEGT. The CDR3 sequence is CASSEVGGNQPQHF. The DNA for the CDR3 is TGTGCCAGCAGTGAAGTGGGGGGGAATCAGCCCCAGCATTTT.

This rearrangement joins TRBV5-1 to TRBJ2-2; D not certain. Deletions cut 1 base from V and 6 bases from J, with 16 bases between. CDR1 SGHRS and CDR2 YFSETQ come from the germline V gene. The CDR3 is made up of 16 amino acids. CDR3 protein: CASSLSQRWDSGELFF. CDR3 nucleotides: TGCGCCAGCAGCTTGTCCCAGAGGTGGGATTCCGGGGAGCTGTTTTTT.

In this sample, this clone turned up many times. The chain joins TRBV6-1 to TRBJ1-1, with D unclear. The CDR3 runs 12 residues. The V gene lost 7 bases and the J gene lost 6 bases, with 12 bases spanning the gap. Germline CDR1 is MNHNS and CDR2 is SASEGT. The CDR3 bases are TGTGCCAGCATCTCGACCTCCTCTGAAGCTTTCTTT. Protein: CASISTSSEAFF.

The sample holds many counts of this clone. The chain carries TRBV30 and TRBJ2-1, with 10 bases that match TRBD2. This CDR3 has 15 residues. V trimming: 4 bases; J trimming: 6 bases; junction bases outside the gene matches: 9. The germline gives CDR1 GTSNPN, CDR2 SVGIG (reference sequence). The CDR3 region has the DNA TGTGCCTGGAACCCAACTAGCGGGAACCTCAATGAGCAGTTCTTC. Its protein is CAWNPTSGNLNEQFF.

This clone was observed a few times. The chain joins TRBV19 to TRBJ2-7; D perhaps matches TRBD1 (6 bases). Germline CDR1 and CDR2: LNHDA and SQIVND (reference sequence). Trimming cost V 10 bases and J 2 bases, with 15 bases left between them. This CDR3 is 13 amino acids long. In DNA form, the CDR3 reads TGTGCCACCCGAGGGACAACCGCCTACGAGCAGTACTTC. Translation gives CATRGTTAYEQYF.

This clone appeared a few times. A junction end diverges from the germline sequence, so it may reflect a read error. Other DNA sequences in the sample encode the same CDR3. The chain uses TRBV9 and TRBJ2-5; TRBD2 matches 15 bases. The CDR3 contains 17 residues. Germline loops: CDR1 SGDLS, CDR2 YYNGEE. Here the CDR3 DNA reads TGTGCCAGCAGCGTAGGGACTAGCGGGGGGGCCAGAGAGACCCAATACTTC. As protein: CASSVGTSGGARETQYF.

In this sample, this clone turned up many times. The CDR3 does not close with the conserved phenylalanine or tryptophan, likely indicating a read error. The rearrangement links TRBV20-1 to TRBJ1-2; D possibly corresponds to TRBD1 (6 bases). Trimming pared 6 bases from V and 5 bases from J, leaving 16 bases between. This CDR3 comprises 13 residues. The germline gives CDR1 DFQATT, CDR2 SNEGSKA (reference sequence). The DNA for the CDR3 is TGCAGTGCCACCCGGACAGCTATGTATGGCTACACCCTC. Protein: CSATRTAMYGYTL.

This clone was detected a few times. The gene calls are TRBV19 and TRBJ2-3, with TRBD2 identical over 7 bases. V was pared by 3 bases and J by 2 bases, with 2 bases of the junction left unmatched. CDR1 and CDR2 (germline): LNHDA, SQIVND (reference sequence). The CDR3 is 14 residues long. Here the CDR3 reads CASSIGGNTDTQYF. DNA of the CDR3: TGTGCCAGTAGTATCGGGGGGAACACAGATACGCAGTATTTT.

This clone showed up many times. The chain links TRBV10-3 to TRBJ2-2; D may match TRBD1 or TRBD2 (5 bases each). This CDR3 region has 13 residues. V was shortened by 9 bases and J by 8 bases, with 16 bases between the two germline ends. The germline gives CDR1 ENHRY, CDR2 SYGVKD. CDR3 bases: TGTGCCATGGGACCCCTACCCGGGGGGGAGCTGTTTTTT. Amino acids: CAMGPLPGGELFF.

This clone was counted ten times or more. The J gene is TRBJ1-1, the V gene TRBV12-3 or TRBV12-4; D remains unclear. The CDR3 length is 13 residues. V was shortened by 6 bases and J by 2 bases, with 10 bases between the two germline ends. In DNA, the CDR3 is TGTGCCAGCAGCCCCGGCCATAACACTGAAGCTTTCTTT. Its translation: CASSPGHNTEAFF.

This clone was observed at least ten times. This chain links TRBV20-1 with TRBJ2-6, with 10 bases lining up with TRBD1. V dropped 5 bases and J dropped 1; count of bases not matched to a gene: 8. The CDR3 covers 17 residues. Per germline, CDR1 DFQATT and CDR2 SNEGSKA (reference sequence). CDR3 protein: CSAYRDRGYSGANVLTF. CDR3 DNA: TGCAGTGCTTACCGGGACAGGGGATATTCTGGGGCCAACGTCCTGACTTTC.

This clone occurred many times. The genes are TRBV5-1 and TRBJ2-5; D might be TRBD1 (5 bases). Germline lookup yields CDR1 SGHRS and CDR2 YFSETQ. Trimming pared 0 bases from V and 5 bases from J, leaving 14 bases between. There are 15 residues in the CDR3. CDR3 residues: CASSLAQGKWETQYF. Here the CDR3 DNA reads TGCGCCAGCAGCTTGGCTCAGGGAAAATGGGAGACCCAGTACTTC.

Only a few counts were recorded for this clone. Because it lacks the conserved phenylalanine or tryptophan at the end, this CDR3 is likely a read error. The V gene is TRBV3-1, the J gene TRBJ2-5, with D tentatively TRBD1 or TRBD2 (7 bases each). CDR1 and CDR2 from the germline V gene are LGHDT and YNNKEL (reference sequence). The CDR3 covers 14 residues. The CDR3: CAGSSRGGGKTQYL. The CDR3 nucleotides are TGTGCCGGCAGCTCCAGGGGGGGAGGGAAGACCCAGTACCTC.

The table lists this clone with many counts. The CDR3 DNA reads TGTGCCAGCAGCGTAGATCACAGGCGAAACTATGGCTACACCTTC. Translating gives CASSVDHRRNYGYTF. The chain links TRBV9 to TRBJ1-2, with D perhaps TRBD1 (5 bases). The V gene lost 0 bases and the J gene lost 2 bases, with 11 bases spanning the gap. Germline CDR1 is SGDLS and CDR2 is YYNGEE. This CDR3 contains 15 residues. Full variable domain (outside the CDR3, taken from reference TRBV9 and TRBJ1-2): DSGVTQTPKHLITATGQRVTLRCSPRSGDLSVYWYQQSLDQGLQFLIQYYNGEERAKGNILERFSAQQFPDLHSELNLSSLELGDSALYFCASSVDHRRNYGYTFGSGTRLTVV.

This clone showed up many times. This chain uses TRBV28 with TRBJ2-2; possibly TRBD2 for D (6 bases). Trimming stripped 6 bases from V and 6 bases from J, with 23 bases between. The CDR3 loop spans 17 amino acids. In germline, CDR1 is MDHEN, CDR2 SYDVKM. DNA of the CDR3: TGTGCCAGCAGCGGAAGATTTCTGCAGGGACTCCCCGGGGAGCTGTTTTTT. Its protein product is CASSGRFLQGLPGELFF.

This clone was observed many times. The junction departs from germline at one end; a sequencing error may be responsible. Other nucleotide sequences from this sample produce the same CDR3. This chain joins TRBV7-3 and TRBJ2-3, with 8 bases fitting TRBD2. Germline V gene sequence: CDR1 SGHTA, CDR2 FQGTGA. CDR3 length equals 14 residues. The CDR3 nucleotides are TGTGCCAGCAGCCTAACGGGGGGGCCAAATACGCAGTATTTT. Translation: CASSLTGGPNTQYF.

J is TRBJ2-1 and V is TRBV20-1; tentatively, D is TRBD2 (6 bases). Trimming removed 7 bases from V and 9 bases from J, with 19 bases in between. The CDR3 has 13 residues. CDR1 DFQATT and CDR2 SNEGSKA come from the germline V gene (reference sequence). CDR3 DNA: TGCAGTGAAGTGGATCGGGAGATTAGTGAGCAGTTCTTC. Protein product: CSEVDREISEQFF.

At least ten counts were recorded for this clone. The rearrangement links TRBV9 to TRBJ1-4, with TRBD1 identical over 10 bases. In germline, CDR1 is SGDLS, CDR2 YYNGEE. After removal of 2 bases from V and 7 bases from J, the junction contained 5 bases not matched to a gene. The CDR3 has 15 residues. The chain's CDR3 is CASSVGTGEIEKLFF. The CDR3, as DNA: TGTGCCAGCAGCGTCGGGACAGGGGAGATTGAAAAACTGTTTTTT.

The sample holds many counts of this clone. V and J are TRBV10-1 and TRBJ1-5, with unresolved D. Germline V gene sequence: CDR1 WNHNN, CDR2 SYGVQD (reference sequence). Trimming removed 5 bases from V and 4 bases from J, with 9 bases in between. CDR3 length equals 13 residues. In nucleotides, the CDR3 is TGCGCCAGCAGTCCAGACGTAAATCAGCCCCAGCATTTT. It specifies CASSPDVNQPQHF.

This clone came up many times. This sequence joins TRBV20-1 and TRBJ2-1; 14 bases fit TRBD2. Per germline, CDR1 DFQATT and CDR2 SNEGSKA (reference sequence). The CDR3 has 19 residues. J gave up 1 base and V 0 bases, and 8 bases lay outside the gene matches. The CDR3: CSARDRRTSGGISYNEQFF. CDR3 coding DNA: TGCAGTGCTAGAGATAGGAGGACTAGCGGGGGGATTTCCTACAATGAGCAGTTCTTC.

This clone came up many times. The rearrangement joins TRBV6-1 to TRBJ2-6; D is unclear. The V end was cut by 1 base, the J end by 0 bases, with 1 base between. The germline CDR1 and CDR2 sequences are MNHNS and SASEGT. CDR3 length: 14 amino acids. As DNA, the CDR3 is TGTGCCAGCAGTGAAGTCTCTGGGGCCAACGTCCTGACTTTC. This translates into CASSEVSGANVLTF.

This clone was observed many times. V gene TRBV25-1 combines with J gene TRBJ2-1; 10 bases match TRBD2. Per germline, CDR1 MGHDK and CDR2 SYGVNS. V gave up 6 bases and J gave up 4 bases; unmatched junction bases: 0. CDR3 length: 13 residues. The CDR3 DNA follows: TGTGCCAGCAGACTAGCGGGATACAATGAGCAGTTCTTC. It encodes CASRLAGYNEQFF.

Within the sample, this clone is medium-sized. This sample includes further DNA sequences coding for the same CDR3. The gene calls are TRBV12-3 or TRBV12-4 and TRBJ1-2; 7 positions agree with TRBD1. The CDR3 length is 13 residues. Trimming at V came to 6 bases and at J to 5 bases, leaving 6 bases not matched to a gene. The CDR3 here is CASRVTGDYGYTF. The CDR3 DNA reads as TGTGCCAGCAGGGTCACAGGGGATTATGGCTACACCTTC.

This clone was counted a few times. The V gene is TRBV10-3, the J gene TRBJ2-3, with a tentative D call TRBD1 (6 bases). Germline lookup yields CDR1 ENHRY and CDR2 SYGVKD. Trimming removed 3 bases at V and 2 bases at J, with 15 bases between. This CDR3 has 16 residues. CDR3 sequence: CAISEIVGGYTDTQYF. The DNA of the CDR3 is TGTGCCATCAGTGAAATTGTAGGGGGTTACACAGATACGCAGTATTTT.

Many counts were recorded for this clone. The chain carries TRBV7-2 and TRBJ1-2; 8 bases line up with TRBD1. This CDR3 contains 14 residues. The germline V gene has CDR1 SGHTA and CDR2 FQGNSA. J lost 2 bases, V lost 5 bases, and 4 bases had no gene match. For the CDR3, the DNA is TGTGCCAGCAGCCAGGACAGGGAAAACTATGGCTACACCTTC. Its translation: CASSQDRENYGYTF.

Sample share makes this clone medium-sized. The chain joins TRBV6-1 to TRBJ1-5; 10 bases fit TRBD1. Germline V CDR1 and CDR2: MNHNS, SASEGT. The CDR3 has 14 residues. Germline trimming cut 10 bases from V and 4 bases from J; bases unmatched to any gene: 7. The CDR3 DNA sequence: TGTGCCACCGGGGACAGGGGCCGTAATCAGCCCCAGCATTTT. Its translation: CATGDRGRNQPQHF.

This clone is categorized as medium-sized. The chain uses TRBV6-6 and TRBJ1-2, with D unclear. The CDR3 spans 13 residues. Trimming shortened V by 2 bases and J by 0 bases, and 4 bases separated the two germline ends. Germline lookup yields CDR1 MNHNY and CDR2 SVGAGI (reference sequence). CDR3: CASSYMANYGYTF. The CDR3 nucleotides are TGTGCCAGCAGTTACATGGCTAACTATGGCTACACCTTC.

As concerns this clone: A much bigger clone sits one base away, suggesting this may be a read error. The chain recombines TRBV11-2 with TRBJ1-5; 8 bases are shared with TRBD1. Germline assignment: CDR1 SGHAT and CDR2 FQNNGV. This CDR3 has 14 amino acids. The V gene end was trimmed by 5 bases and the J gene end by 5 bases; junction bases not matched to a gene: 5. DNA for the CDR3: TGTGCCAGCAGCACGGCAGGGGGCCATCAGCCCCAGCATTTT. Translation gives CASSTAGGHQPQHF.

This clone came up many times. The chain uses TRBV19 and TRBJ1-2, with 8 bases that match TRBD1. This CDR3 has 15 residues. CDR1 and CDR2 (germline): LNHDA, SQIVND (reference sequence). Trimming cost V 6 bases and J 5 bases; bases outside gene matches: 11. DNA for the CDR3: TGTGCCAGTAGAAATCAGGGGGCACTGAATTATGGCTACACCTTC. Translating it yields CASRNQGALNYGYTF. The whole variable domain, remainder taken from reference TRBV19 and TRBJ1-2, is DGGITQSPKYLFRKEGQNVTLSCEQNLNHDAMYWYRQDPGQGLRLIYYSQIVNDFQKGDIAEGYSVSREKKESFPLTVTSAQKNPTAFYLCASRNQGALNYGYTFGSGTRLTVV.

This clone was seen repeatedly, ten times or more. The chain employs TRBV28 and TRBJ1-1, with D perhaps matching TRBD1 (6 bases). V lost 8 bases, J lost 1 base, and 17 bases lay in between. CDR3 size: 15 residues. CDR1 and CDR2 (germline): MDHEN, SYDVKM. In DNA form, the CDR3 reads TGTGCCAGCCCCCCGGCGGGGGGGGCGAACACTGAAGCTTTCTTT. It translates to CASPPAGGANTEAFF.